A selection of T cell receptor beta chains follows, all from one sample in a study of CD8 T cells in ankylosing spondylitis. TCRdb independently ran MiXCR on the 5' RACE reads; one entry per CDR3 protein. The sample carries fewer than 200,000 distinct CDR3 sequences, 15% to 20% recorded once. Material for sequencing was blood, either unsorted or a sorted T cell fraction (not recorded which). The receptors were gathered from a male donor under 30 with ankylosing spondylitis or in good health (not recorded which). CDR3s leave out the opening cysteine and the closing phenylalanine or tryptophan.

j_call: TRBJ2-1; v_call: TRBV20-1; cdr3_aa: SAGQGTSYNEQF
j_call: TRBJ2-7; v_call: TRBV20-1; cdr3_aa: SARGQFQGSSYEQY
j_call: TRBJ2-7; v_call: TRBV20-1; cdr3_aa: SASPGRVYEQY
j_call: TRBJ2-1; v_call: TRBV15; cdr3_aa: ATSRLDRYNEQF
j_call: TRBJ2-1; v_call: TRBV29-1; cdr3_aa: SVSTSESEQF
j_call: TRBJ1-5; v_call: TRBV24-1; cdr3_aa: ATSLSLGQPQH
j_call: TRBJ2-2; v_call: TRBV7-9; cdr3_aa: ASNEAQGTPGELF
j_call: TRBJ2-1; v_call: TRBV12-3/TRBV12-4; cdr3_aa: ASSSRDRGLYYNEQF
j_call: TRBJ1-1; v_call: TRBV29-1; cdr3_aa: SGNRGRTEAF
j_call: TRBJ2-1; v_call: TRBV5-1; cdr3_aa: ASSLGREWAYNEQF
j_call: TRBJ2-7; v_call: TRBV12-3/TRBV12-4; cdr3_aa: ASSGRDSYEQY
j_call: TRBJ2-1; v_call: TRBV5-1; cdr3_aa: ASSLDITSGTSYNEQF
j_call: TRBJ2-3; v_call: TRBV10-3; cdr3_aa: AIKGESPSDTQY
j_call: TRBJ1-1; v_call: TRBV12-3/TRBV12-4; cdr3_aa: ASSSGGIQGWNTEAF
j_call: TRBJ1-5; v_call: TRBV12-3/TRBV12-4; cdr3_aa: ASSLGGGQGNQPQH
j_call: TRBJ2-7; v_call: TRBV15; cdr3_aa: ATSRTGQGGEQY
j_call: TRBJ1-1; v_call: TRBV9; cdr3_aa: ASSSHRDGGEAF
j_call: TRBJ2-3; v_call: TRBV12-3/TRBV12-4; cdr3_aa: ASASLAGADTQY
j_call: TRBJ1-3; v_call: TRBV25-1; cdr3_aa: ASSEPGNTIY
j_call: TRBJ2-1; v_call: TRBV3-1; cdr3_aa: ASSQDLIAGGRDEQF
j_call: TRBJ2-7; v_call: TRBV20-1; cdr3_aa: SAIAGTRSYEQY
j_call: TRBJ1-1; v_call: TRBV11-3; cdr3_aa: ASSRAPRGEAF
j_call: TRBJ2-1; v_call: TRBV5-5; cdr3_aa: ASSWGARTVNNEQF
j_call: TRBJ2-5; v_call: TRBV12-3/TRBV12-4; cdr3_aa: ASRGLPQETQY
j_call: TRBJ2-1; v_call: TRBV15; cdr3_aa: ATSTRDRGDNEQF
j_call: TRBJ2-2; v_call: TRBV9; cdr3_aa: ASTGLAGGTGELF
j_call: TRBJ1-2; v_call: TRBV6-5; cdr3_aa: ASSQRGTVYGYT
j_call: TRBJ2-5; v_call: TRBV19; cdr3_aa: ASSIPAGRGETQY
j_call: TRBJ2-3; v_call: TRBV6-6; cdr3_aa: ASSPRWGDTQY
j_call: TRBJ2-6; v_call: TRBV15; cdr3_aa: ATSREYLSNVLT
j_call: TRBJ2-1; v_call: TRBV29-1; cdr3_aa: SIAGGSGEQF
j_call: TRBJ2-3; v_call: TRBV5-6; cdr3_aa: ASSLEGVTQY
j_call: TRBJ2-3; v_call: TRBV6-4; cdr3_aa: ASSRGSSGGGDTQY
j_call: TRBJ2-2; v_call: TRBV20-1; cdr3_aa: SADGTGGTGELF
j_call: TRBJ2-5; v_call: TRBV25-1; cdr3_aa: ASSAPRAVETQY
j_call: TRBJ2-3; v_call: TRBV7-9; cdr3_aa: ASSPRSDTQY
j_call: TRBJ2-5; v_call: TRBV18; cdr3_aa: ASSPPETQY